Presented here are 32 T cell receptor beta chains from one specimen sequenced in a study of blood T cell repertoires in COVID-19. Profiling relied on immunoSEQ multiplex PCR, and the TCRdb table lists in-frame clones only, not all of them. The sample has fewer than 500,000 clones; roughly 90% are singletons. The sequenced sample was PBMCs or T cells enriched from blood (not recorded which). The receptors were gathered from a woman aged 25-40 years with acute COVID-19.

V and J are TRBV19 and TRBJ1-1, with 9 nucleotides matching TRBD1. Trimming cost V 3 bases and J 1 base; bases outside gene matches: 3. This CDR3 region has 15 residues. Germline CDR1 is LNHDA and CDR2 is SQIVND (reference sequence). The CDR3 region is CASSIQDRGNTEAFF. CDR3 DNA sequence: TGTGCCAGTAGTATTCAGGACAGGGGGAACACTGAAGCTTTCTTT.

The chain employs TRBV7-2 and TRBJ1-1; the D gene is possibly TRBD1 (5 bases). The CDR3 has 14 residues. Germline-derived CDR1 and CDR2 are SGHTA and FQGNSA. V was shortened by 5 bases and J by 3 bases, with 13 bases between the two germline ends. CDR3 sequence (DNA): TGTGCCAGCAGCCACGCGGGGGTCGACACTGAAGCTTTCTTT. This gives the protein CASSHAGVDTEAFF.

This clone was detected only once. The rearrangement links TRBV9 to TRBJ1-2, with a possible D match to TRBD1 (5 bases). Per the germline V gene, CDR1 is SGDLS and CDR2 is YYNGEE. V lost 6 bases and J 3 bases, leaving 18 bases between the germline ends. The CDR3 length is 15 residues. The CDR3 protein is CASTARGGDDYGYTF. CDR3 nucleotide sequence: TGTGCCAGCACCGCCCGGGGGGGTGATGACTATGGCTACACCTTC.

This chain uses TRBV4-3 with TRBJ1-4; TRBD1 aligns across 12 bases. J was trimmed by 7 bases and V by 4 bases; bases with no gene match: 4. Germline assignment: CDR1 LGHNA and CDR2 YSLEER. CDR3 size: 15 residues. CDR3 residues: CASSRGTGGGEKLFF. As DNA, the CDR3 is TGCGCCAGCAGCCGAGGGACAGGGGGCGGTGAAAAACTGTTTTTT.

The chain recombines TRBV7-9 with TRBJ1-3; D possibly corresponds to TRBD1 (6 bases). This CDR3 is 16 amino acids long. V was trimmed by 0 bases and J by 0 bases, leaving 9 bases between them. Germline values: CDR1 SEHNR, CDR2 FQNEAQ (reference sequence). CDR3 nucleotide sequence: TGTGCCAGCAGCTTAGCGAGGACAGACTCTGGAAACACCATATATTTT. This codes for CASSLARTDSGNTIYF.

J is TRBJ2-7 and V is TRBV7-9; 7 nucleotides match TRBD1. V was clipped by 2 bases and J by 2 bases; unmatched bases: 6. The CDR3 extends over 15 amino acids. Germline CDR1 and CDR2: SEHNR and FQNEAQ (reference sequence). The CDR3 reads CASSLPTGQAYEQYF. The CDR3 DNA is TGTGCCAGCAGCTTACCGACAGGGCAGGCCTACGAGCAGTACTTC. Supplemented by reference TRBV7-9 and TRBJ2-7, the full variable domain reads DTGVSQNPRHKITKRGQNVTFRCDPISEHNRLYWYRQTLGQGPEFLTYFQNEAQLEKSRLLSDRFSAERPKGSFSTLEIQRTEQGDSAMYLCASSLPTGQAYEQYFGPGTRLTVT.

Only one count was recorded for this clone. This sequence joins TRBV15 and TRBJ1-2, with TRBD1 identical over 7 bases. Germline V gene data show CDR1 as LNHNV and CDR2 as YYDKDF (reference sequence). V gave up 1 base and J gave up 4 bases; unmatched junction bases: 6. The CDR3 loop spans 15 amino acids. Written as DNA, the CDR3 is TGTGCCACCAGCAGAGGACAGGGATCTGTCTATGGCTACACCTTC. Its translation: CATSRGQGSVYGYTF. Looking up the rest from reference TRBV15 and TRBJ1-2 gives the full variable domain: DAMVIQNPRYQVTQFGKPVTLSCSQTLNHNVMYWYQQKSSQAPKLLFHYYDKDFNNEADTPDNFQSRRPNTSFCFLDIRSPGLGDTAMYLCATSRGQGSVYGYTFGSGTRLTVV.

A few counts support this clone. V gene TRBV15 combines with J gene TRBJ1-2; D is unresolved. The V end was cut by 0 bases, the J end by 3 bases, with 23 bases between. The germline V gene encodes CDR1 LNHNV and CDR2 YYDKDF (reference sequence). The length of the CDR3 is 19 residues. The CDR3 loop is CATSRDLYMQDTPHYGYTF. CDR3 nucleotides: TGTGCCACCAGCAGAGATCTTTATATGCAGGATACCCCCCACTATGGCTACACCTTC.

The V and J genes are TRBV9 and TRBJ1-5; 10 bases align to TRBD1. The CDR3 sequence is 17 residues long. Germline CDR1 SGDLS, CDR2 YYNGEE. V lost 3 bases to trimming and J lost 2 bases; unmatched junction nucleotides: 8. The CDR3 DNA sequence: TGTGCCAGCAGCGCGGGCCCCGGGACAGGGGGCAATCAGCCCCAGCATTTT. Translating gives CASSAGPGTGGNQPQHF.

CDR3 bases: TGTGCCAGCAGCTCCGCTCCGGGACTTACCTCGGGGGAGCAGTACTTC. As protein: CASSSAPGLTSGEQYF. The V call is TRBV7-2, the J call TRBJ2-7, with TRBD2 as a possible D gene (6 bases). Trimming removed 4 bases at V and 7 bases at J, with 23 bases between. This CDR3 is 16 amino acids long. CDR1 is SGHTA and CDR2 is FQGNSA in the germline V gene.

The chain links TRBV5-8 to TRBJ2-7; TRBD2 matches at 9 bases. The germline V gene encodes CDR1 SGHTS and CDR2 YDEGEE. This CDR3 contains 16 residues. V dropped 0 bases and J dropped 4; count of bases not matched to a gene: 8. The CDR3: CASSLVSGTSNYEQYF. The DNA of the CDR3 is TGTGCCAGCAGCTTGGTATCCGGGACTAGCAATTACGAGCAGTACTTC.

The CDR3: CASSTGMNTEAFF. The CDR3 nucleotides are TGCGCCAGCAGTACAGGGATGAACACTGAAGCTTTCTTT. This rearrangement joins TRBV10-1 to TRBJ1-1; D might be TRBD1 (6 bases). V was shortened by 5 bases and J by 0 bases, with 7 bases between the two germline ends. This CDR3 is built from 13 residues. Germline V gene data show CDR1 as WNHNN and CDR2 as SYGVQD (reference sequence).

The genes are TRBV7-2 and TRBJ2-7; D gene uncertain. The CDR3 extends over 14 amino acids. V was shortened by 5 bases and J by 2 bases, with 13 bases between the two germline ends. The germline gives CDR1 SGHTA, CDR2 FQGNSA. The CDR3, as DNA: TGTGCCAGCAGCCCGCAAACTCACGCCTACGAGCAGTACTTC. This gives the protein CASSPQTHAYEQYF.

For the CDR3, the DNA is TGTGCCAGCAGCCGCCTCGGACAGCCCTATGGCTACACCTTC. Protein sequence: CASSRLGQPYGYTF. The chain has TRBV9 and TRBJ1-2, with a weak D call TRBD1 (6 bases). Trimming cost V 4 bases and J 4 bases, with 14 bases left between them. Germline values: CDR1 SGDLS, CDR2 YYNGEE. The CDR3 is 14 amino acids.

The V gene is TRBV10-1, the J gene TRBJ2-1, with D tentatively TRBD1 (6 bases). Between the trimmed V and J ends, which lost 7 bases and 2 bases, there was a span of 12 bases. This CDR3 has 14 residues. Germline values: CDR1 WNHNN, CDR2 SYGVQD (reference sequence). The CDR3 region has the DNA TGCGCCAGCACACGGGACACCGCCTACAATGAGCAGTTCTTC. Translation: CASTRDTAYNEQFF.

The V gene is TRBV5-1, the J gene TRBJ1-3; a possible D gene is TRBD1 (6 bases). Per the germline V gene, CDR1 is SGHRS and CDR2 is YFSETQ. This CDR3 has 16 residues. The V and J ends lost 0 bases and 1 base respectively, with 11 bases between them. The CDR3 loop is CASSLVWQGSGNTIYF. CDR3 nucleotides: TGCGCCAGCAGCTTGGTTTGGCAGGGGTCTGGAAACACCATATATTTT.

This chain uses TRBV4-1 with TRBJ2-7, with 10 nucleotides matching TRBD1. Germline V CDR1 and CDR2: MGHRA, YSYEKL. V gave up 2 bases and J gave up 2 bases; unmatched junction bases: 3. This CDR3 contains 15 residues. The CDR3 here is CASSQTGTGAYEQYF. CDR3 in DNA: TGCGCCAGCAGCCAAACCGGGACAGGGGCCTACGAGCAGTACTTC.

V usage is TRBV7-3 and J usage is TRBJ2-3; the match to TRBD2 covers 8 bases. The germline CDR1 and CDR2 sequences are SGHTA and FQGTGA. V dropped 3 bases and J dropped 4; count of bases not matched to a gene: 6. CDR3 length equals 15 residues. CDR3 in DNA: TGTGCCAGCAGCTTTCGCGGGGGGATGGCAGATACGCAGTATTTT. As protein: CASSFRGGMADTQYF.

V is TRBV24-1 and J is TRBJ1-1, with D tentatively TRBD1 (6 bases). Trimming removed 7 bases at V and 1 base at J, with 15 bases between. This CDR3 comprises 15 residues. Germline V gives CDR1 KGHDR, CDR2 SFDVKD. The CDR3 DNA reads TGTGCCACCAGGCCAGGGGCGAGTGGGAACACTGAAGCTTTCTTT. Its translation: CATRPGASGNTEAFF.

This clone was recorded only once. This chain links TRBV21-1 with TRBJ2-1; the table's D call of TRBD2 was not tested on the DNA. TRBV21-1 constitutes a pseudogene. The CDR3 totals 14 residues. The CDR3 coding sequence is TGTGCCAGCAGCAAAGATCCAATCGTGGGAGTGGAGTTCTTC. Translation: CASSKDPIVGVEFF.

This chain links TRBV7-3 with TRBJ2-1, with D possibly being TRBD1 (6 bases). CDR1 SGHTA and CDR2 FQGTGA come from the germline V gene. The CDR3 runs 14 residues. V was pared by 5 bases and J by 5 bases, with 13 bases between. The CDR3 coding sequence is TGTGCCAGCAGCCCCAGAGGGGGAAACAATGAGCAGTTCTTC. It translates to CASSPRGGNNEQFF.

The V gene is TRBV5-1, the J gene TRBJ1-2; D is perhaps TRBD1 (6 bases). Trimming removed 0 bases at V and 2 bases at J, with 11 bases between. Germline assignment: CDR1 SGHRS and CDR2 YFSETQ. The CDR3 length is 15 residues. The CDR3 nucleotides are TGCGCCAGCAGCTTGGAGGCAGGGGCGAACTATGGCTACACCTTC. Its translation is CASSLEAGANYGYTF.

V usage is TRBV2 and J usage is TRBJ1-4; TRBD1 matches at 7 bases. V trimming: 6 bases; J trimming: 5 bases; junction bases outside the gene matches: 9. This CDR3 region has 15 residues. In germline, CDR1 is SNHLY, CDR2 FYNNEI. The CDR3 here is CASRARQGSNEKLFF. The CDR3 bases are TGTGCCAGCAGGGCCCGACAGGGCTCGAATGAAAAACTGTTTTTT.

This chain connects TRBV27 to TRBJ1-1; D is perhaps TRBD1 (6 bases). Trimming left V 5 bases short and J 1 base short, with 17 bases between. The CDR3 loop spans 16 amino acids. The germline gives CDR1 MNHEY, CDR2 SMNVEV (reference sequence). CDR3 DNA sequence: TGTGCCAGCAGTCGCCTAGACAGGACCCAGAACACTGAAGCTTTCTTT. Translated, it gives CASSRLDRTQNTEAFF.

The genes are TRBV7-9 and TRBJ1-4; TRBD1 is a possible D gene (6 bases). The CDR3 extends over 13 amino acids. Deletions cut 10 bases from V and 7 bases from J, with 16 bases between. The germline V gene encodes CDR1 SEHNR and CDR2 FQNEAQ (reference sequence). Here the CDR3 reads CATRTAESEKLFF. The CDR3 nucleotides are TGTGCCACCCGGACAGCGGAGAGTGAAAAACTGTTTTTT.

The genes are TRBV19 and TRBJ1-2, with a weak D call TRBD1 (5 bases). With 4 bases removed from V and 4 bases from J, the gap between germline ends came to 16 bases. This CDR3 has 15 residues. The germline CDR1 and CDR2 sequences are LNHDA and SQIVND (reference sequence). CDR3: CASSTPFGASYGYTF. In DNA form, the CDR3 reads TGTGCCAGTAGTACTCCCTTTGGGGCTTCCTATGGCTACACCTTC.

The chain joins TRBV12-3 or TRBV12-4 to TRBJ2-7, with TRBD1 matching over 7 bases. The CDR3 consists of 13 residues. V gave up 5 bases and J gave up 2 bases; unmatched junction bases: 3. CDR3 nucleotide sequence: TGTGCCAGCAGTGGTACAGGGGCCTACGAGCAGTACTTC. This encodes CASSGTGAYEQYF.

This clone was detected a few times. The chain joins TRBV29-1 to TRBJ1-1; 7 positions match TRBD1. Unmatched junction bases numbered 3, after V lost 3 bases and J lost 5 bases. This CDR3 comprises 12 residues. Germline assignment: CDR1 SQVTM and CDR2 ANQGSEA. CDR3 in DNA: TGCAGCGTTGACAGGGACAGAACTGAAGCTTTCTTT. Amino acid sequence: CSVDRDRTEAFF. The full variable domain, completed using reference TRBV29-1 and TRBJ1-1, is SAVISQKPSRDICQRGTSLTIQCQVDSQVTMMFWYRQQPGQSLTLIATANQGSEATYESGFVIDKFPISRPNLTFSTLTVSNMSPEDSSIYLCSVDRDRTEAFFGQGTRLTVV.

Details on this clone: Other DNA sequences of this sample code for an identical CDR3. The rearrangement uses TRBV5-1 and TRBJ2-2; 7 bases are shared with TRBD1. Unmatched junction bases numbered 4, after V lost 3 bases and J lost 2 bases. This CDR3 contains 15 residues. CDR1 and CDR2 from the germline V gene are SGHRS and YFSETQ. CDR3 in amino acids: CASSSGTANTGELFF. The CDR3 region has the DNA TGCGCCAGCAGCTCGGGGACAGCTAACACCGGGGAGCTGTTTTTT. Based on the CDR3 plus reference TRBV5-1 and TRBJ2-2, the full variable domain is KAGVTQTPRYLIKTRGQQVTLSCSPISGHRSVSWYQQTPGQGLQFLFEYFSETQRNKGNFPGRFSGRQFSNSRSEMNVSTLELGDSALYLCASSSGTANTGELFFGEGSRLTVL.

The J gene is TRBJ1-2, the V gene TRBV6-5, with D perhaps TRBD1 (5 bases). The germline V and J ends were trimmed by 7 bases and 4 bases, with 16 bases remaining between them. Germline values: CDR1 MNHEY, CDR2 SVGAGI. This CDR3 has 14 residues. The CDR3 nucleotides are TGTGCCAGCACTCCCTATGGGGCCCTCTATGGCTACACCTTC. Its translation: CASTPYGALYGYTF.

This rearrangement joins TRBV7-8 to TRBJ1-4, with 7 bases identical to TRBD1. The V segment lost 1 base and the J segment 0 bases; nucleotides outside the gene matches: 5. Germline CDR1 SGHVS, CDR2 FQNEAQ. The CDR3 runs 17 residues. As DNA, the CDR3 is TGTGCCAGCAGCTTAGACCGGGACAGCGCAACTAATGAAAAACTGTTTTTT. Protein product: CASSLDRDSATNEKLFF.

The chain links TRBV24-1 to TRBJ1-4; 9 positions match TRBD1. CDR3 length: 17 residues. After removal of 10 bases from V and 7 bases from J, the junction contained 18 bases not matched to a gene. In germline, CDR1 is KGHDR, CDR2 SFDVKD. DNA of the CDR3: TGTGCCACTCTTATACCGGGACAGGGCGAGGGAGGTGAAAAACTGTTTTTT. It codes for CATLIPGQGEGGEKLFF.